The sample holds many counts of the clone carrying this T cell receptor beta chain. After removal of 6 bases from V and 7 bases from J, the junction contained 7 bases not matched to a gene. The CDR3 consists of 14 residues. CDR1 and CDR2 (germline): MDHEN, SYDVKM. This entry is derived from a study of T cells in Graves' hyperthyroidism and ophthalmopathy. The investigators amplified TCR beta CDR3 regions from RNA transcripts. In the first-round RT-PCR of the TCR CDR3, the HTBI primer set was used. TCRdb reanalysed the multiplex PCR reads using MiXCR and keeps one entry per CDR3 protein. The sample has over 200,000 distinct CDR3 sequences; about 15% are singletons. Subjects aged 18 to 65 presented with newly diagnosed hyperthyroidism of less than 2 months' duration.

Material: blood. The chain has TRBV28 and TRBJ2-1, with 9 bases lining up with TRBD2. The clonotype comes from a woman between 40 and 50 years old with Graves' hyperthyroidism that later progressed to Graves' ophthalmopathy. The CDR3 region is CASRASGITNEQFF. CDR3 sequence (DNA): TGTGCCAGCAGAGCTAGCGGGATTACAAATGAGCAGTTCTTC.